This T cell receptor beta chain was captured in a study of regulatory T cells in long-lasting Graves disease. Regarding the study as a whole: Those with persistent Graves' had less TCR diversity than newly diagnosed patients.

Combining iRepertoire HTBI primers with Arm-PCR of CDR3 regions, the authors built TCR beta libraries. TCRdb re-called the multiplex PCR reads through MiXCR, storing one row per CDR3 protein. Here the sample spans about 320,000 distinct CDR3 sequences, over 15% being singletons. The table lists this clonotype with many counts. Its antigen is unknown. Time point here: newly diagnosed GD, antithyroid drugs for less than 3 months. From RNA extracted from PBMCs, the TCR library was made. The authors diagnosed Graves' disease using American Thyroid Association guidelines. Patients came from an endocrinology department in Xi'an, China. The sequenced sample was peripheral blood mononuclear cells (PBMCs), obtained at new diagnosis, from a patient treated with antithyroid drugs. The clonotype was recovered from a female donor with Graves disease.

The CDR3 here is CASSLQGALGYQETQYF. CDR3 nucleotide sequence: TGTGCCAGCAGCTTACAGGGGGCACTGGGGTACCAAGAGACCCAGTACTTC. The J gene is TRBJ2-5, the V gene TRBV6-1, with 9 bases matching TRBD1. With V trimmed by 6 bases and J by 0 bases, 11 bases remained unmatched. The CDR3 covers 17 residues. Germline V lookup: CDR1 MNHNS, CDR2 SASEGT.